This TCR beta chain was obtained from a study of blood T cell repertoires in COVID-19. Study summary: COVID-19 samples from acute and convalescent phases originated in the United States, Italy and Spain. Sample material is recorded as cDNA or gDNA derived from T cells, B-cell-depleted T cells, or PBMCs.

Under the authors' procedure: The authors estimated nucleated cell counts from reference gene primer amplification. Assay used: immunoSEQ multiplex PCR; TCRdb lists only in-frame clones, some missing. V, J and clone size were drawn from that table, and D and trimming were deduced from the DNA. There are 85,000 to 100,000 clones in the sample; roughly 84% occur only once, and 10% to 15% lies in the top ten. Between the trimmed V and J ends, which lost 6 bases and 8 bases, there was a span of 17 bases. The germline CDR1 and CDR2 sequences are SGHAT and FQNNGV. The CDR3 length is 14 residues. Sample: peripheral blood. The rearrangement uses TRBV11-2 and TRBJ2-1; D is ambiguous. The TCR sequence derives from a woman in her sixties or seventies in a cohort sampled during active or convalescent COVID-19. The CDR3 region has the DNA TGTGCCAGCAGTAAGGTCGACCTAGTCTATGAGCAGTTCTTC. It encodes CASSKVDLVYEQFF.